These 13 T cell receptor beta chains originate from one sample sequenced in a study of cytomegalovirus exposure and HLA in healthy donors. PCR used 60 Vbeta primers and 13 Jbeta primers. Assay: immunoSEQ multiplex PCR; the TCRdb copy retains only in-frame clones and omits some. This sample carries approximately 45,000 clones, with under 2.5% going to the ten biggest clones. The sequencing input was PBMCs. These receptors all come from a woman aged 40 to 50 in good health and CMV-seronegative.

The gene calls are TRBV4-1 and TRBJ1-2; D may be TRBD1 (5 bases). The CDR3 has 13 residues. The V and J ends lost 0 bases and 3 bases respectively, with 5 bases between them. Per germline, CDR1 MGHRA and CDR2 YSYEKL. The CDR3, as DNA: TGCGCCAGCAGCCAAGACAGGGACTATGGCTACACCTTC. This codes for CASSQDRDYGYTF.

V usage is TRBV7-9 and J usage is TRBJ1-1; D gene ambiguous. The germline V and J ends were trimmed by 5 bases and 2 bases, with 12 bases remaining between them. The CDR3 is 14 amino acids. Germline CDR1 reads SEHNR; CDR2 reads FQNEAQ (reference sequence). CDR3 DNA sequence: TGTGCCAGCAGCACCGGGATAAAAAACACTGAAGCTTTCTTT. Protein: CASSTGIKNTEAFF.

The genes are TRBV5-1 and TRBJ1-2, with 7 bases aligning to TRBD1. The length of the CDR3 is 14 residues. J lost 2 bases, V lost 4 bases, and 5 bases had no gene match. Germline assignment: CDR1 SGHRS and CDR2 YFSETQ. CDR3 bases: TGCGCCAGCAGCCTCTTGACAGGGAACTATGGCTACACCTTC. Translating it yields CASSLLTGNYGYTF.

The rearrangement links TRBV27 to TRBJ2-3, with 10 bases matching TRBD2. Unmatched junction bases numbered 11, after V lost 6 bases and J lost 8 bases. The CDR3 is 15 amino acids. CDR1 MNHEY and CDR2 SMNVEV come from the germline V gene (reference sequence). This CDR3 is CASRTPAGGSGTQYF. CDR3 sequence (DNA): TGTGCCAGCAGAACCCCAGCGGGGGGGTCCGGTACGCAGTATTTT.

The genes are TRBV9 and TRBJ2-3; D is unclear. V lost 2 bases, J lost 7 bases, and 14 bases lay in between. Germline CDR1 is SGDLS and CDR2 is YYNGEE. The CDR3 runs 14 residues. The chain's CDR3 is CASSVPLGSNTQYF. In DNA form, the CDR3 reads TGTGCCAGCAGCGTCCCCTTGGGCAGTAATACGCAGTATTTT.

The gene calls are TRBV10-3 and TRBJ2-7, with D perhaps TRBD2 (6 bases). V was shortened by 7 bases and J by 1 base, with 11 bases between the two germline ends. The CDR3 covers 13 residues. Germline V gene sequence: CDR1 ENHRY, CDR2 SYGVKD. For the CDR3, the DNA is TGTGCCATCACCCCAGGGACTTCCTACGAGCAGTACTTC. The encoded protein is CAITPGTSYEQYF.

In DNA, the CDR3 is TGCGCCAGCAGCCCCTCCGGAGGGGGCGGAACTGAAGCTTTCTTT. Translating gives CASSPSGGGGTEAFF. V is TRBV4-1 and J is TRBJ1-1, with 7 nucleotides matching TRBD1. Trimming cost V 4 bases and J 5 bases; bases outside gene matches: 10. CDR1 and CDR2 from the germline V gene are MGHRA and YSYEKL. This CDR3 region has 15 residues.

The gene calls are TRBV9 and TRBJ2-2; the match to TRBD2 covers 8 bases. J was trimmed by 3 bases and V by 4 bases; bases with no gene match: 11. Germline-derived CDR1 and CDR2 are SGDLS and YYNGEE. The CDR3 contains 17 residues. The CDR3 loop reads CASSRSGGVMDTGELFF. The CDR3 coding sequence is TGTGCCAGCAGCCGCTCGGGGGGGGTCATGGACACCGGGGAGCTGTTTTTT. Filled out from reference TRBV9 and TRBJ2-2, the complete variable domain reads DSGVTQTPKHLITATGQRVTLRCSPRSGDLSVYWYQQSLDQGLQFLIQYYNGEERAKGNILERFSAQQFPDLHSELNLSSLELGDSALYFCASSRSGGVMDTGELFFGEGSRLTVL.

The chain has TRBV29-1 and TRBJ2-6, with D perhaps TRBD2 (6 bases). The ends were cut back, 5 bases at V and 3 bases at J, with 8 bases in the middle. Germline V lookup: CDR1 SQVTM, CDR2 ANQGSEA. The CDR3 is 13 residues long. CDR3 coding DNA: TGCAGCGTTCGGGAGATTGGGGCCAACGTCCTGACTTTC. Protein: CSVREIGANVLTF.

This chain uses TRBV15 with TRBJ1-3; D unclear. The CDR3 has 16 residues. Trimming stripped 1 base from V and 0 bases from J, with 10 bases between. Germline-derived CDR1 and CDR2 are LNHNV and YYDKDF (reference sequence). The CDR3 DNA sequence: TGTGCCACCAGCAGAGTAAAAGCGAGCTCTGGAAACACCATATATTTT. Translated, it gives CATSRVKASSGNTIYF.

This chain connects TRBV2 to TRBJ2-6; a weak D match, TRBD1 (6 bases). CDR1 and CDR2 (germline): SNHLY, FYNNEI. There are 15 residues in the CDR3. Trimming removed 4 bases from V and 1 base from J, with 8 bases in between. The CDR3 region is CASSVTGSGANVLTF. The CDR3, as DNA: TGTGCCAGCAGTGTCACAGGGTCTGGGGCCAACGTCCTGACTTTC. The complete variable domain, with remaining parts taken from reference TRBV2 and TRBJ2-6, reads EPEVTQTPSHQVTQMGQEVILRCVPISNHLYFYWYRQILGQKVEFLVSFYNNEISEKSEIFDDQFSVERPDGSNFTLKIRSTKLEDSAMYFCASSVTGSGANVLTFGAGSRLTVL.

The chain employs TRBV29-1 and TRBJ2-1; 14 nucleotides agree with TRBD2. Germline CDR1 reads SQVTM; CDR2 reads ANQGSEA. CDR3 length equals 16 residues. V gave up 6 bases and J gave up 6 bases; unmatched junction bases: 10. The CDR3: CSVSGTSGRVVNEQFF. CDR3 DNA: TGCAGCGTGAGCGGGACTAGCGGGAGAGTGGTCAATGAGCAGTTCTTC.

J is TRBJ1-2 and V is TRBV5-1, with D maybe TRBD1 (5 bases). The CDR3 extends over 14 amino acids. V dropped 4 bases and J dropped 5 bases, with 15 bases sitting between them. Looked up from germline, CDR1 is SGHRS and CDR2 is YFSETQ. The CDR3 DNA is TGCGCCAGCAGCCAGTCGGCACAGGTTTATGGCTACACCTTC. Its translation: CASSQSAQVYGYTF.